This record concerns one T cell receptor (beta chain) sequence. The V gene's germline CDR1 is MDHEN and CDR2 SYDVKM. This CDR3 spans 14 amino acids. V lost 3 bases and J lost 5, with 14 bases in between. This entry is derived from a study of blood T cells in healthy people across ages. Study information: Template switching recovered approximately one barcoded beta molecule for every two T cells.

The authors ran a second PCR of roughly 6 to 11 cycles using a sample-barcoded 5' primer and a J-beta primer mix. TCRdb re-derived calls from the 5' RACE reads in MiXCR, one entry per CDR3 protein. The sample has 1.8 million or so distinct CDR3 sequences, about two fifths seen once. The TCR originated in a human donor in good health. Sequencing was performed on blood. The genes are TRBV28 and TRBJ2-7, with D maybe TRBD2 (6 bases). The DNA of the CDR3 is TGTGCCAGCAGTTTCGGAGGGACCGACCACGAGCAGTACTTC. Its protein is CASSFGGTDHEQYF.